A single sample gave rise to the 7 T cell receptor beta chains below, sequenced in a study of shared clonotypes between healthy human individuals. Using immunoSEQ multiplex PCR, the repertoire was profiled, and TCRdb retains in-frame clones only, with some absent. The sample holds more than 2 million clones; approximately 96% are singletons and the top ten take around 0.13%. Sequencing was performed on naive CD4+ T cells sorted from blood. This sample's subset: CD45RA+ positively selected. The receptors derive from a young man in good health.

This sequence joins TRBV28 and TRBJ1-4, with 8 bases identical to TRBD1. CDR3 length equals 16 residues. V lost 7 bases to trimming and J lost 8 bases; unmatched junction nucleotides: 15. Germline V gives CDR1 MDHEN, CDR2 SYDVKM. CDR3 amino acids: CASTPPTGAGEEKLFF. The CDR3 coding sequence is TGTGCCAGCACCCCCCCGACAGGGGCTGGCGAGGAAAAACTGTTTTTT.

As regards this clone: The sample has other DNA sequences that encode this CDR3 too. The rearrangement joins TRBV19 to TRBJ2-7; no definite D call. V dropped 5 bases and J dropped 3 bases, with 8 bases sitting between them. The CDR3 is made up of 12 amino acids. Germline assignment: CDR1 LNHDA and CDR2 SQIVND (reference sequence). CDR3 amino acids: CASSAQGYEQYF. The CDR3 DNA reads TGTGCCAGTAGTGCCCAAGGCTACGAGCAGTACTTC.

This clone was seen a single time. The same CDR3 can be traced to other DNA sequences in this sample. The J gene is TRBJ2-7, the V gene TRBV30; D remains unclear. Germline values: CDR1 GTSNPN, CDR2 SVGIG (reference sequence). There are 13 residues in the CDR3. The V end lost 0 bases, the J end lost 4 bases, and 10 bases lay between the germline ends. The CDR3 loop reads CAWSVGRGYEQYF. In DNA, the CDR3 is TGTGCCTGGAGTGTGGGCAGAGGATACGAGCAGTACTTC.

This chain uses TRBV6-1 with TRBJ1-4; D may be TRBD1 (5 bases). Germline V gene data show CDR1 as MNHNS and CDR2 as SASEGT. This CDR3 comprises 19 residues. V lost 2 bases and J 2 bases, leaving 21 bases between the germline ends. DNA of the CDR3: TGTGCCAGCAGTGAAACTCTCCGTCTCGGGGGAGGCACTAATGAAAAACTGTTTTTT. This translates into CASSETLRLGGGTNEKLFF.

The chain links TRBV10-3 to TRBJ1-2; D call uncertain. CDR1 and CDR2 from the germline V gene are ENHRY and SYGVKD. The CDR3 totals 11 residues. V lost 3 bases, J lost 8 bases, and 7 bases lay in between. The CDR3 coding sequence is TGTGCCATCAGTGAACTGGCCGGCTACACCTTC. This sequence encodes CAISELAGYTF.

The chain uses TRBV7-2 and TRBJ2-7, with D hard to call. The V end was cut by 5 bases, the J end by 5 bases, with 7 bases between. Per the germline V gene, CDR1 is SGHTA and CDR2 is FQGNSA. The CDR3 has 11 amino acids. The CDR3 region is CASSLHNEQYF. The CDR3 DNA is TGTGCCAGCAGCCTTCACAACGAGCAGTACTTC. Filled out from reference TRBV7-2 and TRBJ2-7, the complete variable domain reads GAGVSQSPSNKVTEKGKDVELRCDPISGHTALYWYRQSLGQGLEFLIYFQGNSAPDKSGLPSDRFSAERTGGSVSTLTIQRTQQEDSAVYLCASSLHNEQYFGPGTRLTVT.

The V call is TRBV9, the J call TRBJ2-7; 8 bases agree with TRBD1. Germline V CDR1 and CDR2: SGDLS, YYNGEE. V trimming: 3 bases; J trimming: 0 bases; junction bases outside the gene matches: 2. The CDR3 runs to 14 residues. For the CDR3, the DNA is TGTGCCAGCAGCGGGGACAGGAGCTCCTACGAGCAGTACTTC. It specifies CASSGDRSSYEQYF.